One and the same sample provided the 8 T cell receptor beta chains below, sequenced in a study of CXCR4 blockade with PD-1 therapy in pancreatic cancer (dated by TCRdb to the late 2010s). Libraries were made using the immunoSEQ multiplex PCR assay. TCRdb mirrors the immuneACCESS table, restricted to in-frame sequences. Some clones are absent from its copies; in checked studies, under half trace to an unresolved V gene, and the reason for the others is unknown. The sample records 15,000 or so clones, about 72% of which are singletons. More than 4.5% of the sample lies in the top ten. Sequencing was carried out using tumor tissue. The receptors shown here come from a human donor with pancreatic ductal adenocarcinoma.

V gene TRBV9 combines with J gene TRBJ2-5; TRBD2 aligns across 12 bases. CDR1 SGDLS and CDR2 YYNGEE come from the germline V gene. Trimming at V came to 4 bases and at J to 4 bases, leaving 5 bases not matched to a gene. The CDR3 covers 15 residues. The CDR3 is CASSPSGRAVETQYF. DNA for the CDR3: TGTGCCAGCAGCCCTAGCGGGAGGGCGGTAGAGACCCAGTACTTC.

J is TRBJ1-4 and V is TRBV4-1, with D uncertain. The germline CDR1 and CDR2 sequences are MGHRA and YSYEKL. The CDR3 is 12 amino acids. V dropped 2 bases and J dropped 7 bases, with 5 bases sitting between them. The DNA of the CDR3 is TGCGCCAGCAGCCAAAGGAGTGAAAAACTGTTTTTT. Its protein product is CASSQRSEKLFF.

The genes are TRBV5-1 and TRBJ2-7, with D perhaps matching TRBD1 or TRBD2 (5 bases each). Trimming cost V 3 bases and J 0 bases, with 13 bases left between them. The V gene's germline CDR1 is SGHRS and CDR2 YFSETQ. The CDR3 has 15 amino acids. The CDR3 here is CASSSGTGSSYEQYF. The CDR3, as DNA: TGCGCCAGCAGCTCGGGGACGGGTAGCTCCTACGAGCAGTACTTC.

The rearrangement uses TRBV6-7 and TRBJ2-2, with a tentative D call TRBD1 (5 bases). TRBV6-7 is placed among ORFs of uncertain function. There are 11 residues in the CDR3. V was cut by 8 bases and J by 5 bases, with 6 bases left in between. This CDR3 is CASGATGELFF. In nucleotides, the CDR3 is TGTGCCAGCGGGGCAACCGGGGAGCTGTTTTTT.

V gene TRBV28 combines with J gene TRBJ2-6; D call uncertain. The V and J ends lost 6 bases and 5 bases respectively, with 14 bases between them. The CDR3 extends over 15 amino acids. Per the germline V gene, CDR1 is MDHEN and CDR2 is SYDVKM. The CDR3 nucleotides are TGTGCCAGCAGCCATAAATTTGTAAGGGCCAACGTCCTGACTTTC. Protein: CASSHKFVRANVLTF.

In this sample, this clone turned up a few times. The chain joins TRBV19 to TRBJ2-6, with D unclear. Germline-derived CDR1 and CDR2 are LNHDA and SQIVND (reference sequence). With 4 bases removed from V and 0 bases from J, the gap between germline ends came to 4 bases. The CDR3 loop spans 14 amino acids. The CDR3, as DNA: TGTGCCAGTAGTAGAAGCTCTGGGGCCAACGTCCTGACTTTC. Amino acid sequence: CASSRSSGANVLTF.

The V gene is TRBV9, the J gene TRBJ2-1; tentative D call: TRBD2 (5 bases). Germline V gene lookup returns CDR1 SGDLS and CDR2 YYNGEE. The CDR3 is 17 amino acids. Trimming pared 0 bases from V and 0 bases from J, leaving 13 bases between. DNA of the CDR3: TGTGCCAGCAGCGTAGATCCGGGATCAAGCTCCTACAATGAGCAGTTCTTC. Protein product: CASSVDPGSSSYNEQFF.

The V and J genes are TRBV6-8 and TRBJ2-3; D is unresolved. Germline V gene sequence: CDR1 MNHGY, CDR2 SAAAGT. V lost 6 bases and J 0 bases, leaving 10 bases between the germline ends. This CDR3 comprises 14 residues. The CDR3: CASSLGGSTDTQYF. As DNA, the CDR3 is TGTGCCAGCAGCCTGGGCGGAAGCACAGATACGCAGTATTTT.